Each of the 23 T cell receptor beta chains below was sequenced from the same sample in a study of shared clonotypes between healthy human individuals. Produced via immunoSEQ multiplex PCR; TCRdb's table is partial and in-frame only. The table lists roughly 2.5 million clones, about 92% of them singletons. The material sequenced was naive CD4+ T cells sorted from blood. Regarding subset: CD45RA+ positively selected. These receptors were taken from a man between 18 and 35 years old in good health.

J is TRBJ2-7 and V is TRBV28; D is possibly TRBD2 (5 bases). CDR1 is MDHEN, CDR2 SYDVKM, per germline. This CDR3 is built from 13 residues. Trimming took 8 bases from V and 4 from J, leaving 15 bases between them. The CDR3 nucleotides are TGTGCCAGCGTACCGGGGAAAGGGTACGAGCAGTACTTC. This codes for CASVPGKGYEQYF.

The chain employs TRBV2 and TRBJ2-7; 7 nucleotides line up with TRBD1. The length of the CDR3 is 13 residues. Per germline, CDR1 SNHLY and CDR2 FYNNEI. The V segment lost 5 bases and the J segment 3 bases; nucleotides outside the gene matches: 4. The CDR3 DNA is TGTGCCAGCAGTTGGACAGGAATCTACGAGCAGTACTTC. Its protein product is CASSWTGIYEQYF.

This clone was found a few times. The chain carries TRBV6-5 and TRBJ1-1, with 10 positions matching TRBD1. This CDR3 region has 14 residues. Germline trimming cut 4 bases from V and 9 bases from J; bases unmatched to any gene: 8. CDR1 is MNHEY and CDR2 is SVGAGI in the germline V gene. The CDR3 reads CASSSHRTGGKAFF. The DNA for the CDR3 is TGTGCCAGCAGTTCTCACCGGACAGGGGGGAAAGCTTTCTTT.

The gene calls are TRBV7-8 and TRBJ1-5; no definite D call. Germline V gene data show CDR1 as SGHVS and CDR2 as FQNEAQ. Trimming shortened V by 2 bases and J by 3 bases, and 14 bases separated the two germline ends. The CDR3 is made up of 16 amino acids. CDR3 DNA sequence: TGTGCCAGCAGCTTAAGAGACACCCTTTCCAATCAGCCCCAGCATTTT. Residues: CASSLRDTLSNQPQHF.

This rearrangement joins TRBV7-8 to TRBJ1-1, with D possibly being TRBD1 (5 bases). Germline V gene lookup returns CDR1 SGHVS and CDR2 FQNEAQ. CDR3 length equals 16 residues. Trimming removed 2 bases at V and 2 bases at J, with 15 bases between. The CDR3 is CASSLRRPGRNTEAFF. The CDR3 region has the DNA TGTGCCAGCAGCTTACGTCGGCCAGGGAGAAACACTGAAGCTTTCTTT. The whole variable domain, remainder taken from reference TRBV7-8 and TRBJ1-1, is GAGVSQSPRYKVAKRGQDVALRCDPISGHVSLFWYQQALGQGPEFLTYFQNEAQLDKSGLPSDRFFAERPEGSVSTLKIQRTQQEDSAVYLCASSLRRPGRNTEAFFGQGTRLTVV.

The rearrangement joins TRBV29-1 to TRBJ1-2; a weak D match, TRBD1 (6 bases). V shed 5 bases and J shed 1 base, with 17 bases lying between them. Germline V gene sequence: CDR1 SQVTM, CDR2 ANQGSEA. The CDR3 loop spans 15 amino acids. For the CDR3, the DNA is TGCAGCGTTAGTGGCGGACAGAGAGTTAACTATGGCTACACCTTC. This sequence encodes CSVSGGQRVNYGYTF.

On this clone: Other DNA sequences in this sample translate to the same CDR3. The genes are TRBV5-1 and TRBJ1-6, with a tentative D call TRBD1 (6 bases). Trimming took 3 bases from V and 6 from J, leaving 10 bases between them. This CDR3 contains 14 residues. Germline values: CDR1 SGHRS, CDR2 YFSETQ. The CDR3 protein is CASSSGQPNSPLHF. CDR3 coding DNA: TGCGCCAGCAGCTCCGGACAGCCTAATTCACCCCTCCACTTT.

V usage is TRBV2 and J usage is TRBJ2-3, with D perhaps TRBD2 (7 bases). Trimming pared 6 bases from V and 4 bases from J, leaving 17 bases between. This CDR3 is 15 amino acids long. Germline V gives CDR1 SNHLY, CDR2 FYNNEI. The CDR3 spells CASSKEGGGPDTQYF. The CDR3 DNA follows: TGTGCCAGCAGCAAGGAGGGGGGGGGCCCAGATACGCAGTATTTT.

V usage is TRBV11-2 and J usage is TRBJ2-2; D unclear. With 4 bases removed from V and 6 bases from J, the gap between germline ends came to 9 bases. Germline-derived CDR1 and CDR2 are SGHAT and FQNNGV. The CDR3 sequence is 13 residues long. Here the CDR3 reads CASSSVPPGELFF. The CDR3, as DNA: TGTGCCAGCAGCTCAGTTCCCCCCGGGGAGCTGTTTTTT.

This chain links TRBV7-8 with TRBJ2-7; the D gene is possibly TRBD1 (5 bases). V lost 0 bases to trimming and J lost 2 bases, with 11 bases between them. Germline loops: CDR1 SGHVS, CDR2 FQNEAQ. CDR3 length: 15 amino acids. The CDR3 DNA reads as TGTGCCAGCAGCTTAGCGCCGGCACAGGCCTACGAGCAGTACTTC. This gives the protein CASSLAPAQAYEQYF.

The J gene is TRBJ2-2, the V gene TRBV2, with D perhaps matching TRBD2 (7 bases). This CDR3 is 16 amino acids long. The germline V gene encodes CDR1 SNHLY and CDR2 FYNNEI. V shed 6 bases and J shed 6 bases, with 20 bases lying between them. The DNA of the CDR3 is TGTGCCAGCAGGCCCCTAGGGGGAGGGCCCCCCGGGGAGCTGTTTTTT. It codes for CASRPLGGGPPGELFF. The variable domain in full, completed from reference TRBV2 and TRBJ2-2, reads EPEVTQTPSHQVTQMGQEVILRCVPISNHLYFYWYRQILGQKVEFLVSFYNNEISEKSEIFDDQFSVERPDGSNFTLKIRSTKLEDSAMYFCASRPLGGGPPGELFFGEGSRLTVL.

In the case of this clone: Other DNA sequences of this sample code for an identical CDR3. The CDR3 DNA is TGTGCCAGCAGCTTAGGGCAGGGGGGTTCCTACGAGCAGTACTTC. Translated, it gives CASSLGQGGSYEQYF. The rearrangement links TRBV7-6 to TRBJ2-7, with TRBD1 as a possible D gene (7 bases). The CDR3 totals 15 residues. CDR1 and CDR2 from the germline V gene are SGHVS and FNYEAQ. Trimming removed 1 base from V and 1 base from J, with 11 bases in between.

V is TRBV13 and J is TRBJ2-2; a weak D match, TRBD1 (5 bases). This CDR3 contains 16 residues. In germline, CDR1 is PRHDT, CDR2 FYEKMQ (reference sequence). V was pared by 1 base and J by 2 bases, with 11 bases between. CDR3 nucleotides: TGTGCCAGCAGCTTAGTACCAGGGAAAAACACCGGGGAGCTGTTTTTT. It specifies CASSLVPGKNTGELFF. Full variable domain (remainder filled in from reference TRBV13 and TRBJ2-2): AAGVIQSPRHLIKEKRETATLKCYPIPRHDTVYWYQQGPGQDPQFLISFYEKMQSDKGSIPDRFSAQQFSDYHSELNMSSLELGDSALYFCASSLVPGKNTGELFFGEGSRLTVL.

The CDR3 protein is CAWSTGLQNTEAFF. The CDR3 DNA is TGTGCCTGGAGTACGGGTCTGCAGAACACTGAAGCTTTCTTT. This sequence joins TRBV30 and TRBJ1-1; D gene ambiguous. CDR1 and CDR2 from the germline V gene are GTSNPN and SVGIG (reference sequence). The CDR3 contains 14 residues. Trimming stripped 2 bases from V and 1 base from J, with 11 bases between.

V usage is TRBV2 and J usage is TRBJ1-2, with a tentative D call TRBD1 (6 bases). The CDR3 contains 13 residues. The germline V and J ends were trimmed by 3 bases and 8 bases, with 13 bases remaining between them. Germline CDR1 reads SNHLY; CDR2 reads FYNNEI. Written as DNA, the CDR3 is TGTGCCAGCAGTGAGTCAGGGGCTATAGGCTACACCTTC. This encodes CASSESGAIGYTF.

This clone appeared a single time. In the same sample, other DNA sequences code for this CDR3. This chain uses TRBV6-5 with TRBJ2-2; tentative D call: TRBD2 (5 bases). The CDR3 spans 12 residues. The germline V and J ends were trimmed by 5 bases and 5 bases, with 6 bases remaining between them. Germline V gene lookup returns CDR1 MNHEY and CDR2 SVGAGI. The chain's CDR3 is CASSRRTGELFF. As DNA, the CDR3 is TGTGCCAGCAGTCGGAGGACCGGGGAGCTGTTTTTT.

The rearrangement joins TRBV5-4 to TRBJ2-2; TRBD2 matches at 12 bases. The germline CDR1 and CDR2 sequences are SGHNT and YYREEE (reference sequence). The CDR3 runs to 17 residues. With V trimmed by 4 bases and J by 5 bases, 9 bases remained unmatched. The CDR3 loop is CASSRSGTSGQTGELFF. CDR3 sequence (DNA): TGTGCCAGCAGCCGTTCCGGGACTAGCGGGCAAACCGGGGAGCTGTTTTTT.

This chain's CDR3 is CASSIWGQGYNEQFF. Here the CDR3 DNA reads TGTGCCAGTAGTATTTGGGGGCAGGGCTACAATGAGCAGTTCTTC. The chain joins TRBV19 to TRBJ2-1; the D gene is possibly TRBD1 (6 bases). There are 15 residues in the CDR3. V shed 3 bases and J shed 3 bases, with 12 bases lying between them. From germline, CDR1 is LNHDA and CDR2 SQIVND (reference sequence). Full variable domain (remainder filled in from reference TRBV19 and TRBJ2-1): DGGITQSPKYLFRKEGQNVTLSCEQNLNHDAMYWYRQDPGQGLRLIYYSQIVNDFQKGDIAEGYSVSREKKESFPLTVTSAQKNPTAFYLCASSIWGQGYNEQFFGPGTRLTVL.

The chain couples TRBV4-3 to TRBJ2-7, with D uncertain. The CDR3 extends over 15 amino acids. The germline CDR1 and CDR2 sequences are LGHNA and YSLEER. Trimming removed 2 bases at V and 0 bases at J, with 11 bases between. The CDR3 sequence is CASSQKARDSYEQYF. For the CDR3, the DNA is TGCGCCAGCAGCCAAAAGGCTAGGGACTCCTACGAGCAGTACTTC.

The chain is built from TRBV19 and TRBJ2-5, with D possibly matching TRBD2 (5 bases). The CDR3 has 14 amino acids. The germline V gene encodes CDR1 LNHDA and CDR2 SQIVND (reference sequence). The V end was cut by 5 bases, the J end by 5 bases, with 15 bases between. CDR3 in amino acids: CASSERGFQETQYF. Here the CDR3 DNA reads TGTGCCAGTAGTGAGCGAGGGTTCCAGGAGACCCAGTACTTC. Complete variable domain (other parts from reference TRBV19 and TRBJ2-5): DGGITQSPKYLFRKEGQNVTLSCEQNLNHDAMYWYRQDPGQGLRLIYYSQIVNDFQKGDIAEGYSVSREKKESFPLTVTSAQKNPTAFYLCASSERGFQETQYFGPGTRLLVL.

This clone was detected only once. The V gene is TRBV6-5, the J gene TRBJ1-2; D gene unclear. CDR1 MNHEY and CDR2 SVGAGI come from the germline V gene. Deletions cut 0 bases from V and 5 bases from J, with 7 bases between. CDR3 length: 13 residues. The CDR3 DNA reads as TGTGCCAGCAGTTACTCGGGGAAATATGGCTACACCTTC. Translated: CASSYSGKYGYTF.

Notes on this clone: Additional DNA sequences in this sample encode the identical CDR3. This chain joins TRBV5-1 and TRBJ2-3; the match to TRBD1 covers 7 bases. This CDR3 contains 15 residues. The V gene end was trimmed by 0 bases and the J gene end by 3 bases; junction bases not matched to a gene: 4. Germline values: CDR1 SGHRS, CDR2 YFSETQ. The CDR3 sequence: CASSLGQGYTDTQYF. DNA for the CDR3: TGCGCCAGCAGCTTGGGACAGGGATATACAGATACGCAGTATTTT.

This clone was detected only once. The V call is TRBV18, the J call TRBJ2-1; D not certain. V gave up 4 bases and J gave up 2 bases, with 9 bases separating them. Germline assignment: CDR1 KGHSH and CDR2 LQKENI. The CDR3 is made up of 14 amino acids. CDR3 residues: CASSLPTPYNEQFF. The DNA for the CDR3 is TGTGCCAGCTCACTCCCGACCCCCTACAATGAGCAGTTCTTC.